The TCR beta chain under discussion was sequenced for a study of graft-versus-host responses after intestinal transplantation (dated by TCRdb to the early 2020s). For the wider study: Multivisceral, liver-intestinal, or isolated intestinal transplants were received by the recipients. Every recipient was given anti-thymocyte globulin induction, then maintenance tacrolimus and steroids for 2 to 4 years. After intestinal transplantation, graft-versus-host and host-versus-graft alloreactive T cell clones were followed in the graft, circulation and bone marrow using bulk TCR-beta CDR3 sequencing. To identify alloreactive clones, pre-transplant mixed lymphocyte reaction products were sequenced and compared with unstimulated pre-transplant donor and recipient T cells. A cohort of more than 20 intestinal transplant recipients, including one retransplant, was enrolled, and a few patients lacking pretransplant specimens were excluded. A peak of at least 4% donor T cells among recipient peripheral blood mononuclear cells was the definition used for donor T cell macrochimerism. Instead of going to the commercial service, samples from a few later patients were sequenced in-house on an Illumina MiSeq and processed with MiXCR. Paper-wide results and their limitations: The conclusions were limited by the relatively low number and heterogeneity of the intestinal transplant patients. Early after transplant, peak levels of circulating GvH clones were associated with declines in HvG clones. GvH clones were detected in recipient bone marrow, and some appeared earlier in ileal mucosa or blood, consistent with an intestinal mucosal origin. In patients with donor T cell macrochimerism, the allografts had high GvH to HvG T cell clonal ratios.

What this sample's time point label stands for: cells obtained before transplantation from donor or recipient. CD3+CD4+ and CD3+CD8+ populations were FACS-sorted from unstimulated pre-transplant donor and recipient cells taken from spleen or lymph nodes. Library construction relied on the immunoSEQ multiplex PCR assay. For most patients, genomic DNA was isolated using the Qiagen DNeasy Blood and Tissue Kit and was shipped frozen to Adaptive Biotechnologies for TCR sequencing. For most patients, high-throughput TCR-beta CDR3 sequencing of genomic DNA was performed by Adaptive Biotechnologies. On the authors' methods: TCR sequencing data for around 19 patients were retrieved from Adaptive's ImmunoSEQ software; three other patients were processed with MiXCR and VDJtools. To correct CD4 versus CD8 sorting errors, sequences present in both subsets at a frequency ratio below 5:1 were removed. CDR3 nucleotide sequences shared between donor and recipient were removed because their origin could not be assigned. To be classed as alloreactive, a clone needed at least 2-fold expansion over unstimulated cells and a minimum CFSE-low frequency of 0.002% (template counts) or 0.001% (read counts). A clone was considered mappable if detected in the sequenced pre-transplant spleen, lymph node, or MLR CFSE-low populations of the donor or recipient. The cumulative frequency of alloreactive clones was calculated as a percentage of all sequences, weighted by copy number. Held by TCRdb, this immuneACCESS table contains in-frame sequences only and omits some clones. Under half of the omission traces to an unresolved V gene where checked; the cause of the rest is unknown. From that table come the V and J calls and clone size; the DNA was used to work out D and trimming. Counted in this sample were around 97,000 clones; about nine tenths of them appeared once. Approximately 5.6% of the sample rests with the top ten.

The germline V gene sets CDR1 to MDHEN and CDR2 to SYDVKM. V is reduced by 5 bases and J by 4 bases, leaving a spacing of 11 bases between them. The CDR3 sequence holds 13 residues, the cysteine and phenylalanine included. Only the CDR3 DNA stays, 39 bases, in frame from base 1. In the case of this clone: Its binding antigen is unknown. No qualities accompany the bases; no much larger clone lies one base away.

Recombination joined TRBV28 with TRBJ2-5; too little of a D gene remains to name it. This receptor was identified in a human donor who received an intestinal transplant. Sequenced here: unstimulated CD8+ T cells sorted from spleen or lymph node cells, sampled before intestinal transplant. The CDR3 loop reads CASSPIAGETQYF. In nucleotide form, the sequence is TGTGCCAGCAGTCCTATTGCAGGAGAGACCCAGTACTTC.